What follows are 3 T cell receptor beta chains derived from one specimen sequenced in a study of T cells in Graves' hyperthyroidism and ophthalmopathy. The investigators amplified TCR beta CDR3 regions from RNA transcripts. The HTBI set primed first-round TCR CDR3 RT-PCR. Each CDR3 protein is one row after TCRdb ran MiXCR on the multiplex PCR reads. The sample yields hundreds of thousands of distinct CDR3 sequences, less than 30% seen once. The sample taken for sequencing was blood. The receptors here all came from a man aged 35 to 55 with Graves' hyperthyroidism that later progressed to Graves' ophthalmopathy.

This clonotype has at least ten counts. The junction departs from germline at one end; a sequencing error may be responsible. The CDR3 is CASSLGRAGGPYEQYF. The DNA for the CDR3 is TGCGCCAGCAGTTTGGGACGGGCGGGAGGGCCCTACGAGCAGTACTTC. The gene calls are TRBV5-1 and TRBJ2-7; TRBD2 matches 9 bases. Germline V CDR1 and CDR2: SGHRS, YFSETQ. This CDR3 region has 16 residues.

This clonotype was counted at least ten times. The chain is built from TRBV9 and TRBJ2-7, with no clear D. V dropped 4 bases and J dropped 0 bases, with 11 bases sitting between them. This CDR3 spans 14 amino acids. Per germline, CDR1 SGDLS and CDR2 YYNGEE. The CDR3 DNA is TGTGCCAGCAGCTCCACCCCGAGCTCCTACGAGCAGTACTTC. Translated, it gives CASSSTPSSYEQYF.

The chain combines TRBV12-3 or TRBV12-4 with TRBJ2-7; 11 bases align to TRBD1. Trimming removed 1 base from V and 3 bases from J; junction bases left unmatched: 5. This CDR3 spans 16 amino acids. In DNA, the CDR3 is TGTGCCAGCAGTTTAGTGTTCGGGACAGGGGGCTACGAGCAGTACTTC. Translation: CASSLVFGTGGYEQYF.